What follows are 20 T cell receptor beta chains derived from one specimen sequenced in a study of cytomegalovirus exposure and HLA in healthy donors. Both 60 Vbeta primers and 13 Jbeta primers went into the PCR. Only in-frame clones appear in the TCRdb table, and some are missing; sequencing was by immunoSEQ multiplex PCR. Of around 70,000 clones listed, approximately 90% are singletons. The specimen was PBMCs. The source of these receptors is a woman younger than 45 in good health and CMV-seronegative.

The chain joins TRBV11-2 to TRBJ2-7; D is perhaps TRBD1 (5 bases). V was clipped by 5 bases and J by 0 bases, with 17 bases between them. The CDR3 length is 16 residues. The germline gives CDR1 SGHAT, CDR2 FQNNGV. The chain's CDR3 is CASSPHARQSSYEQYF. CDR3 nucleotides: TGTGCCAGCAGCCCTCATGCGCGACAGAGCTCCTACGAGCAGTACTTC.

CDR3 nucleotide sequence: TGTGCCAGCAGTTCCGTCGTGGGGGGAACCTTACAAAAACTGTTTTTT. Amino acid sequence: CASSSVVGGTLQKLFF. This chain joins TRBV5-4 and TRBJ1-4, with D possibly matching TRBD1 (5 bases). The CDR3 sequence is 16 residues long. Germline CDR1 SGHNT, CDR2 YYREEE (reference sequence). V was cut by 5 bases and J by 9 bases, with 23 bases left in between. Complete variable domain (other parts from reference TRBV5-4 and TRBJ1-4): ETGVTQSPTHLIKTRGQQVTLRCSSQSGHNTVSWYQQALGQGPQFIFQYYREEENGRGNFPPRFSGLQFPNYSSELNVNALELDDSALYLCASSSVVGGTLQKLFFGSGTQLSVL.

V gene TRBV30 combines with J gene TRBJ1-1, with 7 bases fitting TRBD1. J gave up 3 bases and V 5 bases, and 3 bases lay outside the gene matches. Germline loops: CDR1 GTSNPN, CDR2 SVGIG (reference sequence). The CDR3 has 12 residues. The CDR3 loop reads CAWGQVDTEAFF. CDR3 nucleotides: TGTGCCTGGGGACAGGTGGACACTGAAGCTTTCTTT. The full variable domain, with the rest looked up from reference TRBV30 and TRBJ1-1, is SQTIHQWPATLVQPVGSPLSLECTVEGTSNPNLYWYRQAAGRGLQLLFYSVGIGQISSEVPQNLSASRPQDRQFILSSKKLLLSDSGFYLCAWGQVDTEAFFGQGTRLTVV.

The chain combines TRBV9 with TRBJ2-3; 9 positions agree with TRBD2. Germline CDR1 and CDR2: SGDLS and YYNGEE. This CDR3 contains 16 residues. J gave up 1 base and V 3 bases, and 6 bases lay outside the gene matches. The CDR3 here is CASSGARTSGTDTQYF. Written as DNA, the CDR3 is TGTGCCAGCAGCGGGGCCCGGACTAGCGGCACAGATACGCAGTATTTT. Based on the CDR3 plus reference TRBV9 and TRBJ2-3, the full variable domain is DSGVTQTPKHLITATGQRVTLRCSPRSGDLSVYWYQQSLDQGLQFLIQYYNGEERAKGNILERFSAQQFPDLHSELNLSSLELGDSALYFCASSGARTSGTDTQYFGPGTRLTVL.

This chain joins TRBV6-5 and TRBJ1-4; D gene unclear. The V and J ends lost 0 bases and 14 bases respectively, with 13 bases between them. The germline V gene encodes CDR1 MNHEY and CDR2 SVGAGI. The length of the CDR3 is 13 residues. The CDR3 loop is CASSYSPRSWLFF. For the CDR3, the DNA is TGTGCCAGCAGTTACTCCCCCCGGAGTTGGCTGTTTTTT.

This chain uses TRBV11-3 with TRBJ2-2; 7 nucleotides align to TRBD2. The CDR3 sequence is 13 residues long. With V trimmed by 11 bases and J by 6 bases, 9 bases remained unmatched. The germline CDR1 and CDR2 sequences are SGHNT and YENEEA. CDR3 protein: CAEGREAPGELFF. The CDR3 bases are TGTGCCGAGGGGAGGGAAGCACCCGGGGAGCTGTTTTTT.

J is TRBJ2-7 and V is TRBV6-1; 7 nucleotides line up with TRBD1. Germline CDR1 MNHNS, CDR2 SASEGT. This CDR3 spans 15 amino acids. Losses at the gene ends were 5 bases for V and 5 bases for J; bases not matched to a gene: 12. The CDR3 DNA sequence: TGTGCCAGCAGTTTTAGAAAGGGACAGCGCCACGAGCAGTACTTC. It specifies CASSFRKGQRHEQYF.

CDR3 nucleotides: TGTGCCACCAGCAGAGGAGCGGGACAGGGATGGGGTGGCTACACCTTC. Translated: CATSRGAGQGWGGYTF. The chain couples TRBV15 to TRBJ1-2, with 9 nucleotides matching TRBD1. The CDR3 is made up of 16 amino acids. Looked up from germline, CDR1 is LNHNV and CDR2 is YYDKDF (reference sequence). V lost 1 base and J lost 7; bases outside the gene matches: 10.

The chain links TRBV4-2 to TRBJ2-1; TRBD1 is a possible D gene (6 bases). The CDR3 covers 15 residues. CDR1 and CDR2 from the germline V gene are LGHNA and YNFKEQ. The ends were cut back, 0 bases at V and 7 bases at J, with 13 bases in the middle. CDR3 sequence: CASSQDLGRGNEQFF. The CDR3 bases are TGTGCCAGCAGCCAAGATCTGGGCAGGGGTAATGAGCAGTTCTTC.

The V and J genes are TRBV5-1 and TRBJ2-1; D is unresolved. Germline CDR1 reads SGHRS; CDR2 reads YFSETQ. CDR3 length: 13 amino acids. V was clipped by 2 bases and J by 5 bases, with 8 bases between them. The CDR3 DNA follows: TGCGCCAGCAGCTTTAGCCGAGACAATGAGCAGTTCTTC. This sequence encodes CASSFSRDNEQFF.

This chain uses TRBV18 with TRBJ2-7; 11 bases line up with TRBD2. The length of the CDR3 is 18 residues. V gave up 2 bases and J gave up 2 bases; unmatched junction bases: 11. Germline-derived CDR1 and CDR2 are KGHSH and LQKENI. This chain's CDR3 is CASSPSGTSGIATYEQYF. The CDR3, as DNA: TGTGCCAGCTCACCATCGGGGACTAGCGGAATAGCAACCTACGAGCAGTACTTC.

This chain uses TRBV6-1 with TRBJ2-3, with TRBD1 matching over 9 bases. Germline-derived CDR1 and CDR2 are MNHNS and SASEGT. The CDR3 runs 13 residues. The CDR3 DNA follows: TGTGCGGGGACAGGGCCCAGCACAGATACGCAGTATTTT. Translation: CAGTGPSTDTQYF.

The chain couples TRBV5-4 to TRBJ2-1, with D unresolved. CDR1 SGHNT and CDR2 YYREEE come from the germline V gene (reference sequence). The ends were cut back, 0 bases at V and 5 bases at J, with 9 bases in the middle. CDR3 size: 14 residues. The CDR3 nucleotides are TGTGCCAGCAGCTTGGACTCTTTCGACAATGAGCAGTTCTTC. Residues: CASSLDSFDNEQFF.

This rearrangement joins TRBV7-9 to TRBJ2-5; TRBD1 matches at 8 bases. There are 13 residues in the CDR3. V trimming: 5 bases; J trimming: 9 bases; junction bases outside the gene matches: 8. CDR1 SEHNR and CDR2 FQNEAQ come from the germline V gene (reference sequence). DNA for the CDR3: TGTGCCAGCAGCCAGGGGGCTGTAGGGTCCCAGTACTTC. Amino acids: CASSQGAVGSQYF.

The V gene is TRBV18, the J gene TRBJ2-1; TRBD2 agrees at 12 bases. In germline, CDR1 is KGHSH, CDR2 LQKENI. The J segment lost 4 bases and the V segment lost 4 bases, leaving 5 bases of the junction unmatched. CDR3 length: 16 residues. The CDR3, as DNA: TGTGCCAGCTCACAAACACTAGCGGGGGGATACAATGAGCAGTTCTTC. Translated, it gives CASSQTLAGGYNEQFF. The entire variable domain, with the rest obtained from reference TRBV18 and TRBJ2-1, is as follows: NAGVMQNPRHLVRRRGQEARLRCSPMKGHSHVYWYRQLPEEGLKFMVYLQKENIIDESGMPKERFSAEFPKEGPSILRIQQVVRGDSAAYFCASSQTLAGGYNEQFFGPGTRLTVL.

This clone appeared a few times. The chain uses TRBV4-2 and TRBJ2-1, with TRBD2 identical over 7 bases. This CDR3 spans 17 amino acids. Germline-derived CDR1 and CDR2 are LGHNA and YNFKEQ. J gave up 0 bases and V 4 bases, and 9 bases lay outside the gene matches. Written as DNA, the CDR3 is TGTGCCAGCAGCCGTCGAACTAGCGCTAGCTCCTACAATGAGCAGTTCTTC. Protein: CASSRRTSASSYNEQFF.

With respect to this clone: One end of the junction varies from germline; a read error may be responsible. The V gene is TRBV7-9, the J gene TRBJ2-7; D is possibly TRBD1 (6 bases). CDR1 and CDR2 from the germline V gene are SEHNR and FQNEAQ (reference sequence). The CDR3 totals 12 residues. The CDR3 DNA is TGTTCCAGCAGCCCCACAGGGCCCGAGCAGTACTTC. This codes for CSSSPTGPEQYF. The full variable domain, its missing parts supplied by reference TRBV7-9 and TRBJ2-7, is DTGVSQNPRHKITKRGQNVTFRCDPISEHNRLYWYRQTLGQGPEFLTYFQNEAQLEKSRLLSDRFSAERPKGSFSTLEIQRTEQGDSAMYLCSSSPTGPEQYFGPGTRLTVT.

The J gene is TRBJ2-3, the V gene TRBV9, with TRBD1 identical over 10 bases. With 4 bases clipped from V and 7 bases from J, the junction kept 6 bases outside the gene matches. Germline values: CDR1 SGDLS, CDR2 YYNGEE. The CDR3 totals 14 residues. Written as DNA, the CDR3 is TGTGCCAGCAGCTCCCGACAGGGGGCAAATACGCAGTATTTT. Translated, it gives CASSSRQGANTQYF.

The chain couples TRBV5-4 to TRBJ2-7; 8 bases are a match to TRBD2. V lost 1 base and J lost 3; bases outside the gene matches: 0. Looked up from germline, CDR1 is SGHNT and CDR2 is YYREEE (reference sequence). The CDR3 is 13 residues long. The CDR3 reads CASSLREGYEQYF. CDR3 coding DNA: TGTGCCAGCAGCTTGCGGGAGGGCTACGAGCAGTACTTC. Combining the CDR3 with reference TRBV5-4 and TRBJ2-7 gives the whole variable domain ETGVTQSPTHLIKTRGQQVTLRCSSQSGHNTVSWYQQALGQGPQFIFQYYREEENGRGNFPPRFSGLQFPNYSSELNVNALELDDSALYLCASSLREGYEQYFGPGTRLTVT.

The table lists this clone with a few counts. The J gene is TRBJ2-6, the V gene TRBV5-1, with TRBD1 as a possible D gene (6 bases). CDR1 SGHRS and CDR2 YFSETQ come from the germline V gene. The CDR3 contains 16 residues. With 5 bases removed from V and 2 bases from J, the gap between germline ends came to 14 bases. The CDR3 region is CASRPIQGAGANVLTF. CDR3 DNA sequence: TGCGCCAGCAGGCCTATACAGGGAGCTGGGGCCAACGTCCTGACTTTC. Supplemented by reference TRBV5-1 and TRBJ2-6, the full variable domain reads KAGVTQTPRYLIKTRGQQVTLSCSPISGHRSVSWYQQTPGQGLQFLFEYFSETQRNKGNFPGRFSGRQFSNSRSEMNVSTLELGDSALYLCASRPIQGAGANVLTFGAGSRLTVL.